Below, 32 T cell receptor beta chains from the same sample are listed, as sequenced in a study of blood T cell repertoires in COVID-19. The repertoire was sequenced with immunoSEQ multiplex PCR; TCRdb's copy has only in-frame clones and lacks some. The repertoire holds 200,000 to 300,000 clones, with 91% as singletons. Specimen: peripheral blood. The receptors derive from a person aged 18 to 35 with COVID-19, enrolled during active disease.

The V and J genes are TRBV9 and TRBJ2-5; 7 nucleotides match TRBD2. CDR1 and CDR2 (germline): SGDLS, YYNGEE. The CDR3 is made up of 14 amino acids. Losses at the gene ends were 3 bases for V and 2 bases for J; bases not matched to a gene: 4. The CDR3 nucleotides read TGTGCCAGCAGCGCCCGGGACTATCAAGAGACCCAGTACTTC. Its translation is CASSARDYQETQYF.

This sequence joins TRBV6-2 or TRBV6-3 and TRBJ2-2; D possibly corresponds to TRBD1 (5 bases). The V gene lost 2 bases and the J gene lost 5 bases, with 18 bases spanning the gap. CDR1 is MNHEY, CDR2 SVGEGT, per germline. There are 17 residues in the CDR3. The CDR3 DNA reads TGTGCCAGCAGTTACGAGACAGCCCTGGTCGGAACCGGGGAGCTGTTTTTT. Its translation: CASSYETALVGTGELFF.

DNA for the CDR3: TGTGCCAGCAGTCACCGGGACAGGGGGGATCAGCCCCAGCATTTT. Protein sequence: CASSHRDRGDQPQHF. The chain links TRBV2 to TRBJ1-5; 11 bases line up with TRBD1. Germline values: CDR1 SNHLY, CDR2 FYNNEI. Trimming took 5 bases from V and 5 from J; bases not matched to a gene: 5. The CDR3 contains 15 residues.

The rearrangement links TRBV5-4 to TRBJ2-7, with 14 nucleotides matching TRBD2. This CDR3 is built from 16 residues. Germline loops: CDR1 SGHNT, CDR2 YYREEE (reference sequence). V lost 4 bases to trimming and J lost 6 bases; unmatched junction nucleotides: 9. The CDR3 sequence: CASSTGLAGVNGEQYF. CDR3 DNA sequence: TGTGCCAGCAGCACGGGACTAGCGGGAGTCAATGGCGAGCAGTACTTC.

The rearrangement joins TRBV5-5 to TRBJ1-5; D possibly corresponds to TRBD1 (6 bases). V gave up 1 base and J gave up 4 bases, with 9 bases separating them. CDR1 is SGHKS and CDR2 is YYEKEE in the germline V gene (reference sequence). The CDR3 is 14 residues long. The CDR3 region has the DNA TGTGCCAGCAGCTTGTGGGGGCCTAATCAGCCCCAGCATTTT. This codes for CASSLWGPNQPQHF.

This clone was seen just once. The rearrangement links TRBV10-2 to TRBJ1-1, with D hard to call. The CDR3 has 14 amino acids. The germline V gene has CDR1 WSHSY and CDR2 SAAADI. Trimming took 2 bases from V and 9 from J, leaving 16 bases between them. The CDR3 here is CASSEGGNQAQAFF. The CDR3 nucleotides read TGCGCCAGCAGTGAGGGAGGTAACCAAGCTCAAGCTTTCTTT.

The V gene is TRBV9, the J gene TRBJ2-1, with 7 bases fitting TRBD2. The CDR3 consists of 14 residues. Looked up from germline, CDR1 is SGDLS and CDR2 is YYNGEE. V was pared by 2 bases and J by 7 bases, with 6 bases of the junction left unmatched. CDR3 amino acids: CASSVGGRGNEQFF. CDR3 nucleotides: TGTGCCAGCAGCGTGGGCGGGAGAGGGAATGAGCAGTTCTTC.

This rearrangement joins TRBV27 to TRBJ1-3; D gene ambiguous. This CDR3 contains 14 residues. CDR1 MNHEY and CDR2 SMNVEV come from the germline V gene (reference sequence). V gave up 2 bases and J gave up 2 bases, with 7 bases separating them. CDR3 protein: CASSLNGPGNTIYF. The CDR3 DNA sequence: TGTGCCAGCAGTTTAAATGGGCCTGGAAACACCATATATTTT.

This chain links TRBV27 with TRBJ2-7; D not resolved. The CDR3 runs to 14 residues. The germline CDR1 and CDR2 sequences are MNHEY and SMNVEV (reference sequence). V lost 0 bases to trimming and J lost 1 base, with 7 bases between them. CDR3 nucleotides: TGTGCCAGCAGTTTATCCTCCGCGTCCTACGAGCAGTACTTC. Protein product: CASSLSSASYEQYF.

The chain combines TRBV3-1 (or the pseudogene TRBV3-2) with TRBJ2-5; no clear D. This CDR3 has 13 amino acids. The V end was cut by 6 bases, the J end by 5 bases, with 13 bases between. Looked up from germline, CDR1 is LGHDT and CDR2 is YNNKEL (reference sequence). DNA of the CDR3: TGTGCCAGCAGTCGCCTGAGGCAGGAGACCCAGTACTTC. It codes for CASSRLRQETQYF.

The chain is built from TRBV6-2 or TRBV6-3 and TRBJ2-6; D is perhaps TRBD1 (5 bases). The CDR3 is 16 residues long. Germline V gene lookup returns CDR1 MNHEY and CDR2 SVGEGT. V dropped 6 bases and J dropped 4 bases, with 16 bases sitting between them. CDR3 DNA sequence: TGTGCCAGCAGCCCTGTTTGGGGCTCCGGGGCCAACGTCCTGACTTTC. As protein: CASSPVWGSGANVLTF.

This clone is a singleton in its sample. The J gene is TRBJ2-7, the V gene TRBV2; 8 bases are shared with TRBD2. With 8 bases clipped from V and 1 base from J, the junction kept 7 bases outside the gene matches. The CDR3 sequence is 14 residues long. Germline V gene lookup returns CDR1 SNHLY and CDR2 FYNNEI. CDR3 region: CASERTSNSYEQYF. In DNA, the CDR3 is TGTGCCAGCGAAAGGACTAGCAATTCCTACGAGCAGTACTTC.

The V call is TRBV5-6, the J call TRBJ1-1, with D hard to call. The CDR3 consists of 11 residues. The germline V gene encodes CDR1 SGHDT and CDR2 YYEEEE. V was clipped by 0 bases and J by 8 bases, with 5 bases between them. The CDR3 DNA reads TGTGCCAGCAGCTTGGTCCAGGAAGCTTTCTTT. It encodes CASSLVQEAFF.

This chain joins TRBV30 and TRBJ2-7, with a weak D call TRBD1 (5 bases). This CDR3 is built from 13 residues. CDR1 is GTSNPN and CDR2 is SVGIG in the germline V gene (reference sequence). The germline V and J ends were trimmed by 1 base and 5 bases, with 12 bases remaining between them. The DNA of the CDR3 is TGTGCCTGGAGTGGGCAGGGTCCCAACGAGCAGTACTTC. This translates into CAWSGQGPNEQYF.

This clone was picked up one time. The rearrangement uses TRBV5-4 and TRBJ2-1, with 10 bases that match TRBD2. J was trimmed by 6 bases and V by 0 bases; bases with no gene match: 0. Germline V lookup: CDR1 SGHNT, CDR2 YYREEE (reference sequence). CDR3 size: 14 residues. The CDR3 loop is CASSLGLAGNEQFF. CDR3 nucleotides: TGTGCCAGCAGCTTGGGACTAGCGGGCAATGAGCAGTTCTTC. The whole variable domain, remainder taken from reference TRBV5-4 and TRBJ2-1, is ETGVTQSPTHLIKTRGQQVTLRCSSQSGHNTVSWYQQALGQGPQFIFQYYREEENGRGNFPPRFSGLQFPNYSSELNVNALELDDSALYLCASSLGLAGNEQFFGPGTRLTVL.

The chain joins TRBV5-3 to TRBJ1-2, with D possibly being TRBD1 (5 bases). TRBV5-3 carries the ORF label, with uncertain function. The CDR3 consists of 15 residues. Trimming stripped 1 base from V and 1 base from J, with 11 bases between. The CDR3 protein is CARSLLAGLNYGYTF. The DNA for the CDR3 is TGTGCCAGAAGCTTGCTCGCAGGGCTTAACTATGGCTACACCTTC.

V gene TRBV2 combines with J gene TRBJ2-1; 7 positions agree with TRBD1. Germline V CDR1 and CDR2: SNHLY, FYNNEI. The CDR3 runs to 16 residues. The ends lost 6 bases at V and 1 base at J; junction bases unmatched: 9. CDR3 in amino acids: CASRKPPGQSYNEQFF. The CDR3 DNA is TGTGCCAGCAGAAAACCGCCGGGACAGTCCTACAATGAGCAGTTCTTC.

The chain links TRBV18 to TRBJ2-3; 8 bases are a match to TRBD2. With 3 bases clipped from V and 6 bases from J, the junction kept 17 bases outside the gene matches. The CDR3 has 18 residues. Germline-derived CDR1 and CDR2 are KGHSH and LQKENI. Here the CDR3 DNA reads TGTGCCAGCTCACCCCGTAGCCCGAGCGGGAGCCCTCTTGATACGCAGTATTTT. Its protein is CASSPRSPSGSPLDTQYF.

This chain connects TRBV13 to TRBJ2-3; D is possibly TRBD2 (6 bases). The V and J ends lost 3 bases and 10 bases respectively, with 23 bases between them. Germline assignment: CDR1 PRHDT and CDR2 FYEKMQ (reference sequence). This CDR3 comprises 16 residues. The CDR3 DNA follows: TGTGCCAGCAGCTTTCGTACCGGGAGACTAGTCCGGGCGCAGTATTTT. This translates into CASSFRTGRLVRAQYF. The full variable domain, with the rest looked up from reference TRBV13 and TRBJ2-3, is AAGVIQSPRHLIKEKRETATLKCYPIPRHDTVYWYQQGPGQDPQFLISFYEKMQSDKGSIPDRFSAQQFSDYHSELNMSSLELGDSALYFCASSFRTGRLVRAQYFGPGTRLTVL.

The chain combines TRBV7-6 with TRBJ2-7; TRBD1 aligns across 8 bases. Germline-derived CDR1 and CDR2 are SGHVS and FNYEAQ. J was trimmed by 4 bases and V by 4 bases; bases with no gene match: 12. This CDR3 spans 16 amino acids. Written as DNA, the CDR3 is TGTGCCAGCAGCTCTGGGACAGGCTCAAAGGGGTACGAGCAGTACTTC. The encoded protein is CASSSGTGSKGYEQYF. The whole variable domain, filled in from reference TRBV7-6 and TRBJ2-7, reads GAGVSQSPRYKVTKRGQDVALRCDPISGHVSLYWYRQALGQGPEFLTYFNYEAQQDKSGLPNDRFSAERPEGSISTLTIQRTEQRDSAMYRCASSSGTGSKGYEQYFGPGTRLTVT.

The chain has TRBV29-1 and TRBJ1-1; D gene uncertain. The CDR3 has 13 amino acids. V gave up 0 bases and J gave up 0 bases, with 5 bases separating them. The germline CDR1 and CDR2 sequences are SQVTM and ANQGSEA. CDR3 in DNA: TGCAGCGTTGAAGATACGGTGAACACTGAAGCTTTCTTT. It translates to CSVEDTVNTEAFF.

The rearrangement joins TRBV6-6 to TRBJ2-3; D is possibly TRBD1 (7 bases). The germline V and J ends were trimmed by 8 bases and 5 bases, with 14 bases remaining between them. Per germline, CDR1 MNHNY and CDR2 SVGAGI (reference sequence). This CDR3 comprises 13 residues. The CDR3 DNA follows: TGTGCCAGCGGAGGGGGCTCGGGAGATACGCAGTATTTT. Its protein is CASGGGSGDTQYF.

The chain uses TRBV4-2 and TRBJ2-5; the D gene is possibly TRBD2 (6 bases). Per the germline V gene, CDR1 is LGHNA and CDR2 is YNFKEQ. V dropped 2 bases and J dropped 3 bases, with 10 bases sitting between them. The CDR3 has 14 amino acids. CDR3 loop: CASSQLGGKETQYF. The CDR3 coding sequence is TGTGCCAGCAGCCAATTGGGCGGGAAAGAGACCCAGTACTTC.

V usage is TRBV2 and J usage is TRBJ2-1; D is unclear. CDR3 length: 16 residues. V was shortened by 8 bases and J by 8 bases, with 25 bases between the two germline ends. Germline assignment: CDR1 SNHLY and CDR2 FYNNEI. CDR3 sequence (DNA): TGTGCCAGCCGATCCGCCTGGGTAGCAGCTTTCGATGAGCAGTTCTTC. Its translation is CASRSAWVAAFDEQFF. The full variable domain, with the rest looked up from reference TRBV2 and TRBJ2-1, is EPEVTQTPSHQVTQMGQEVILRCVPISNHLYFYWYRQILGQKVEFLVSFYNNEISEKSEIFDDQFSVERPDGSNFTLKIRSTKLEDSAMYFCASRSAWVAAFDEQFFGPGTRLTVL.

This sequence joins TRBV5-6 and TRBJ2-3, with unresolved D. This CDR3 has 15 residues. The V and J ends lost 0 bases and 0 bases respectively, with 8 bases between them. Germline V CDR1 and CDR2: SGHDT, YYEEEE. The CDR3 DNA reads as TGTGCCAGCAGCTTGGAACAGCCTAGCACAGATACGCAGTATTTT. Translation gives CASSLEQPSTDTQYF.

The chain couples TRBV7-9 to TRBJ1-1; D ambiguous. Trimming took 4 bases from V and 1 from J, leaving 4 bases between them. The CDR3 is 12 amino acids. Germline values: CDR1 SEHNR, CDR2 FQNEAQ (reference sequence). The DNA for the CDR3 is TGTGCCAGCAGCTATAAGAACACTGAAGCTTTCTTT. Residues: CASSYKNTEAFF.

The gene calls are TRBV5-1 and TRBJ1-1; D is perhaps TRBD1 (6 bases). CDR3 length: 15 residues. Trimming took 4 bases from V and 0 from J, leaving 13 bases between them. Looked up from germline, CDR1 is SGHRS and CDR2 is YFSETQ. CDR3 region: CASSGGQFMNTEAFF. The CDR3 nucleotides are TGCGCCAGCAGCGGCGGACAGTTTATGAACACTGAAGCTTTCTTT.

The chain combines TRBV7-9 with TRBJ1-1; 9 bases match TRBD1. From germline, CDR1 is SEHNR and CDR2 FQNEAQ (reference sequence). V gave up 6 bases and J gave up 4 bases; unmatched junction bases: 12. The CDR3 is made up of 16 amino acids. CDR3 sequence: CASRAAGTGRLTEAFF. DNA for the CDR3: TGTGCCAGCAGGGCTGCCGGGACAGGGAGGCTCACTGAAGCTTTCTTT.

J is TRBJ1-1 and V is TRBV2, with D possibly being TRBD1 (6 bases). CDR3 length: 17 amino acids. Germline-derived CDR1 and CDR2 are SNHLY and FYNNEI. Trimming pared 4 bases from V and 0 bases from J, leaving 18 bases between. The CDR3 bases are TGTGCCAGCAGTGTAACCCCTGGACAGCCTTTGAACACTGAAGCTTTCTTT. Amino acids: CASSVTPGQPLNTEAFF. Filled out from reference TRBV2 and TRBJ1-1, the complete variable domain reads EPEVTQTPSHQVTQMGQEVILRCVPISNHLYFYWYRQILGQKVEFLVSFYNNEISEKSEIFDDQFSVERPDGSNFTLKIRSTKLEDSAMYFCASSVTPGQPLNTEAFFGQGTRLTVV.

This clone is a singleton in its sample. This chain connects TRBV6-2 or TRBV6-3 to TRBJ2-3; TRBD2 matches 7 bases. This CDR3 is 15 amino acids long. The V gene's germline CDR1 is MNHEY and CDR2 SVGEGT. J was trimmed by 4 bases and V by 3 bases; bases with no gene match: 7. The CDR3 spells CASSYRLAMADTQYF. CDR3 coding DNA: TGTGCCAGCAGTTATAGACTAGCAATGGCAGATACGCAGTATTTT.

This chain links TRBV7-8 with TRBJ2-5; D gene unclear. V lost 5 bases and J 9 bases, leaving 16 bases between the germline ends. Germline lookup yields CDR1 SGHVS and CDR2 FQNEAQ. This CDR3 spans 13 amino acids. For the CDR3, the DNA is TGTGCCAGCAGCGGATTCGGGTCGGCGGCCCAGTACTTC. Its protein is CASSGFGSAAQYF.

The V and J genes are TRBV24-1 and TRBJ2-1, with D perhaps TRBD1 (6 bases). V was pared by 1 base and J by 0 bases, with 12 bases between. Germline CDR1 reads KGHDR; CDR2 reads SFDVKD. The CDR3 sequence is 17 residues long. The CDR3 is CATSDLITGSSYNEQFF. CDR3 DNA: TGTGCCACCAGTGATTTAATTACAGGGAGCTCCTACAATGAGCAGTTCTTC.